A selection of T cell receptor beta chains follows, all from one sample in a study of shared clonotypes between healthy human individuals. Sequencing used immunoSEQ multiplex PCR; TCRdb keeps in-frame clones, though not all of them. Among approximately 980,000 clones listed, more than 75% were seen once. What was sequenced was memory CD4+ T cells sorted from blood. These receptors all stem from a man between 18 and 29 years old in good health. The CDR3 runs from the conserved cysteine through the conserved F or W. Fields, in order: clone size, D gene, J gene, V gene, CDR3 protein, CDR3 DNA. D genes are given only for firm matches. Some rows mark clone size as missing; the rest say once, few, many or name a class of expanded clone.

few | TRBD1 | TRBJ2-5 | TRBV5-1 | CASRTGGRIEETQYF | TGCGCCAGCCGGACAGGGGGCCGCATAGAGGAGACCCAGTACTTC
once | . | TRBJ1-4 | TRBV28 | CASSLVGAHPTNEKLFF | TGTGCCAGCAGTTTAGTAGGGGCACACCCAACTAATGAAAAACTGTTTTTT
. | . | TRBJ1-2 | TRBV10-3 | CATGVNRQAPNYGYTF | TGTGCCACCGGAGTGAATCGGCAGGCACCTAACTATGGCTACACCTTC
. | . | TRBJ1-2 | TRBV4-1 | CASSQATGFYGYTF | TGCGCCAGCAGCCAGGCTACAGGGTTCTATGGCTACACCTTC
. | . | TRBJ2-5 | TRBV7-2 | CASSYGPGTQYF | TGTGCCAGCAGCTATGGACCCGGGACCCAGTACTTC
few | . | TRBJ1-1 | TRBV27 | CASSLDPGMNTEAFF | TGTGCCAGCAGTTTGGACCCGGGGATGAACACTGAAGCTTTCTTT
. | TRBD1 | TRBJ2-7 | TRBV27 | CASSLSTGNGHEQYF | TGTGCCAGCAGTTTATCGACAGGGAACGGGCACGAGCAGTACTTC
few | TRBD2 | TRBJ2-7 | TRBV12-5 | CASGLGAGRAVEQYF | TGTGCTAGTGGTTTGGGAGCGGGGCGTGCGGTCGAGCAGTACTTC
. | TRBD1 | TRBJ2-4 | TRBV28 | CASSRTGGRENIQYF | TGTGCCAGCAGTCGGACAGGGGGCAGGGAAAACATTCAGTACTTC
few | TRBD2 | TRBJ2-7 | TRBV4-3 | CASSQGEGLEQYF | TGCGCCAGCAGCCAAGGGGAGGGCCTCGAGCAGTACTTC
. | . | TRBJ1-5 | TRBV19 | CASSNGRMDQPQHF | TGTGCCAGTAGTAATGGACGGATGGATCAGCCCCAGCATTTT
. | . | TRBJ1-2 | TRBV19 | CASSRAGAYGYTF | TGTGCCAGTAGTCGGGCAGGAGCCTATGGCTACACCTTC
. | TRBD1 | TRBJ1-4 | TRBV5-1 | CASSFDRVKEKLFF | TGCGCCAGCAGCTTTGACAGGGTAAAGGAAAAACTGTTTTTT
. | . | TRBJ2-7 | TRBV28 | CASSTGPYEQYF | TGTGCCAGCAGTACAGGGCCGTACGAGCAGTACTTC
few | TRBD2 | TRBJ2-1 | TRBV7-9 | CASSRSGGSSYNEQFF | TGTGCCAGCAGCCGGAGCGGGGGCAGCTCCTACAATGAGCAGTTCTTC
. | TRBD2 | TRBJ2-1 | TRBV10-3 | CAISPGLLDNEQFF | TGTGCCATCAGTCCGGGACTACTCGACAATGAGCAGTTCTTC
. | . | TRBJ2-7 | TRBV6-1 | CASGRELGPYEQYF | TGTGCCAGCGGACGGGAGTTGGGCCCCTACGAGCAGTACTTC
few | . | TRBJ1-3 | TRBV11-2 | CASSYQRGNTIYF | TGTGCCAGCAGCTACCAAAGGGGAAACACCATATATTTT
. | . | TRBJ1-5 | TRBV10-1 | CASKGRDTDQPQHF | TGCGCCAGCAAAGGTAGGGATACCGATCAGCCCCAGCATTTT
. | TRBD1 | TRBJ1-2 | TRBV6-4 | CASSQEGQANYGYTF | TGTGCCAGCAGCCAGGAGGGACAGGCGAACTATGGCTACACCTTC
. | TRBD2 | TRBJ2-7 | TRBV9 | CASSVSSGSHEQYF | TGTGCCAGCAGCGTGAGTAGCGGGAGCCACGAGCAGTACTTC
. | . | TRBJ2-3 | TRBV10-2 | CASSEVSDTQYF | TGCGCCAGCAGTGAAGTTTCAGATACGCAGTATTTT
. | TRBD2 | TRBJ2-5 | TRBV5-8 | CASSLLLAGVGQETQYF | TGTGCCAGCAGCCTACTACTAGCGGGAGTGGGGCAAGAGACCCAGTACTTC
. | . | TRBJ1-5 | TRBV2 | CASSGYGGSNQPQHF | TGTGCCAGCAGTGGATACGGGGGGAGCAATCAGCCCCAGCATTTT
. | . | TRBJ2-3 | TRBV7-8 | CASRFGSTHTQYF | TGTGCCAGCAGATTTGGGAGTACCCATACGCAGTATTTT
. | . | TRBJ2-1 | TRBV4-3 | CASSQEGSSGWGNEQFF | TGCGCCAGCAGCCAAGAAGGGTCGAGCGGGTGGGGCAATGAGCAGTTCTTC
. | . | TRBJ1-3 | TRBV6-5 | CASRQGLSGNTIYF | TGTGCCAGCAGACAGGGCCTCTCTGGAAACACCATATATTTT
once | . | TRBJ1-5 | TRBV15 | CATSSVASHGNHQPQHF | TGTGCCACCAGCTCTGTAGCATCCCACGGGAACCATCAGCCCCAGCATTTT
. | TRBD1 | TRBJ2-7 | TRBV2 | CASIQGAGEQYF | TGTGCCAGCATTCAGGGGGCGGGCGAGCAGTACTTC
. | TRBD2 | TRBJ2-3 | TRBV10-3 | CAISERLAGGPTDTQYF | TGTGCCATCAGTGAGCGGCTAGCGGGGGGGCCGACAGATACGCAGTATTTT
once | . | TRBJ2-5 | TRBV10-3 | CAIRDRQETQYF | TGTGCCATCAGGGACAGACAAGAGACCCAGTACTTC
few | TRBD1 | TRBJ1-2 | TRBV6-1 | CASSEQGGYGYTF | TGTGCCAGCAGTGAACAGGGGGGATATGGCTACACCTTC
. | . | TRBJ1-3 | TRBV5-1 | CASSQGTAGNTIYF | TGCGCCAGCAGCCAAGGGACTGCTGGAAACACCATATATTTT
. | . | TRBJ2-5 | TRBV5-5 | CASSFTDGPQETQYF | TGTGCCAGCAGCTTCACGGACGGGCCCCAAGAGACCCAGTACTTC
. | TRBD2 | TRBJ2-3 | TRBV7-2 | CASSLGTSGSSDTQYF | TGTGCCAGCAGCCTCGGGACTAGCGGGAGTTCAGATACGCAGTATTTT
. | TRBD1 | TRBJ2-6 | TRBV15 | CATSRDTGVGANVLTF | TGTGCCACCAGCAGAGATACAGGGGTTGGGGCCAACGTCCTGACTTTC
. | . | TRBJ1-2 | TRBV19 | CASTDDSRNSYGYTF | TGTGCCAGTACTGATGACAGCCGCAATTCCTATGGCTACACCTTC
. | . | TRBJ1-2 | TRBV10-3 | CAISDNGRGAGYTF | TGTGCCATCAGTGATAACGGCAGGGGTGCTGGCTACACCTTC
once | . | TRBJ2-1 | TRBV10-1 | CASSEGSQPRNEQFF | TGCGCCAGCAGTGAGGGTAGCCAGCCCAGGAATGAGCAGTTCTTC
. | . | TRBJ2-3 | TRBV7-2 | CASSSWRDGTDTQYF | TGTGCCAGCAGCTCCTGGCGGGACGGCACAGATACGCAGTATTTT
few | . | TRBJ1-1 | TRBV5-1 | CASSANREGVTEAFF | TGCGCCAGCAGCGCAAACAGGGAAGGTGTCACTGAAGCTTTCTTT
. | . | TRBJ2-7 | TRBV6-6 | CASSINGVRGSEQYF | TGTGCCAGCAGTATCAATGGTGTCAGGGGTTCCGAGCAGTACTTC
. | . | TRBJ1-2 | TRBV27 | CASSLRGRSGYTF | TGTGCCAGCAGTTTACGGGGAAGGTCTGGCTACACCTTC
. | TRBD2 | TRBJ2-7 | TRBV6-5 | CASSPLAGDGEQYF | TGTGCCAGCAGTCCACTAGCGGGAGACGGCGAGCAGTACTTC
. | . | TRBJ2-7 | TRBV10-3 | CAISGGRGVDEQYF | TGTGCCATCAGTGGTGGCAGGGGAGTTGACGAGCAGTACTTC
. | TRBD1 | TRBJ2-7 | TRBV5-4 | CASSLPGQSSYEQYF | TGTGCCAGCAGCTTACCGGGACAGAGCTCCTACGAGCAGTACTTC